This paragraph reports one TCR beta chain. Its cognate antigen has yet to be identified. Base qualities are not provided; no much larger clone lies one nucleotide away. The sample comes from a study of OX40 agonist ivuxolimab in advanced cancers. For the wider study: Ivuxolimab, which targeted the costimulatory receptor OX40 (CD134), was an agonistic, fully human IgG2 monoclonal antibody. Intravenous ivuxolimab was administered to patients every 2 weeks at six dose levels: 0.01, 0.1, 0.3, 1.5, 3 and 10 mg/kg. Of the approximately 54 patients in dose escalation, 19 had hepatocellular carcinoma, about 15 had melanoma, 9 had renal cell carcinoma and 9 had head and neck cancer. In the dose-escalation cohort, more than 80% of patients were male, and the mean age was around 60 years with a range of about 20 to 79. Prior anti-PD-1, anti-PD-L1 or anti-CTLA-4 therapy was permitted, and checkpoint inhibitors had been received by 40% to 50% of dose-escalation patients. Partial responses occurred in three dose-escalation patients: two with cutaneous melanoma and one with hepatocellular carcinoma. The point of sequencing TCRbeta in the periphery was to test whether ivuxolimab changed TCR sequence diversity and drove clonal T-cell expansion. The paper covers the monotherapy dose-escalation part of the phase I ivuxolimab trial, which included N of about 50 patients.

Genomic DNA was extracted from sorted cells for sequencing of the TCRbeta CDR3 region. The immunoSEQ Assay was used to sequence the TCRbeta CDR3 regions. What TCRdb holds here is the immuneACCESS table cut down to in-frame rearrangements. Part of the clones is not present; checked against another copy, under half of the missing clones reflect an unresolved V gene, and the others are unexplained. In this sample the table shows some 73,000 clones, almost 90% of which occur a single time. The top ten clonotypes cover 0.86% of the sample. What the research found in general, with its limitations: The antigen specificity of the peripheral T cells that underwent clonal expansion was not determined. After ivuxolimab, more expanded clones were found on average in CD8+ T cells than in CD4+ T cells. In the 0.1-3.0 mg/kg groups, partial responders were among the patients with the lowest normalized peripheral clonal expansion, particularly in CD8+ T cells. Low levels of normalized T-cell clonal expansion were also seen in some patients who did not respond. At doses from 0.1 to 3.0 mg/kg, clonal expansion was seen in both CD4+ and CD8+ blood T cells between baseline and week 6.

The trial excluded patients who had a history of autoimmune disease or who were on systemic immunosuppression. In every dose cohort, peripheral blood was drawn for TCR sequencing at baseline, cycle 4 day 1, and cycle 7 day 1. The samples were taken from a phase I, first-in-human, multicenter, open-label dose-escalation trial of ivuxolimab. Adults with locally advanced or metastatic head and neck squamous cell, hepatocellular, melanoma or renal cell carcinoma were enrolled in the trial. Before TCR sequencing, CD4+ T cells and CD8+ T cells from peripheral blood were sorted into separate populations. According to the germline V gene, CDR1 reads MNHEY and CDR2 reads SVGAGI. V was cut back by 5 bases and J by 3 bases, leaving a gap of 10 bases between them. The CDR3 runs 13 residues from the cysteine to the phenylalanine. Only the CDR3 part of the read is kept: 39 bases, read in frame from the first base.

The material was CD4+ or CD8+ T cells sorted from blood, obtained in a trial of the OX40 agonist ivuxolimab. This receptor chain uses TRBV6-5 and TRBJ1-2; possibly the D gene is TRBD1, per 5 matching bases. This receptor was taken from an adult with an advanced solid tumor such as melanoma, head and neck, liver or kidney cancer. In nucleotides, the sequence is TGTGCCAGCAGTGAAGGGGCAGACTATGGCTACACCTTC. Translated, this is CASSEGADYGYTF.